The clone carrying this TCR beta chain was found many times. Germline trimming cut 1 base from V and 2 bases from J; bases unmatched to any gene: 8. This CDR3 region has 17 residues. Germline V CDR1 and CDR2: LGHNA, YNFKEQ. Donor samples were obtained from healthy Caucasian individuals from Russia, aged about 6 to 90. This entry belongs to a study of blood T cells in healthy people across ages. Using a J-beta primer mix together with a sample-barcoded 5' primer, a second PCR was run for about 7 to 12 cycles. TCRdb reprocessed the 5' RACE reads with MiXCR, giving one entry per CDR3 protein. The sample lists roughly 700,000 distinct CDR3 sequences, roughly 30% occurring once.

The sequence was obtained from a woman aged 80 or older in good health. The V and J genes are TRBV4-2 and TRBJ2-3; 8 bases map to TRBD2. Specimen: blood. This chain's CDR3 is CASSQGVGAGVTDTQYF. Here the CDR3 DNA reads TGTGCCAGCAGCCAAGGGGTGGGAGCGGGGGTCACAGATACGCAGTATTTT.